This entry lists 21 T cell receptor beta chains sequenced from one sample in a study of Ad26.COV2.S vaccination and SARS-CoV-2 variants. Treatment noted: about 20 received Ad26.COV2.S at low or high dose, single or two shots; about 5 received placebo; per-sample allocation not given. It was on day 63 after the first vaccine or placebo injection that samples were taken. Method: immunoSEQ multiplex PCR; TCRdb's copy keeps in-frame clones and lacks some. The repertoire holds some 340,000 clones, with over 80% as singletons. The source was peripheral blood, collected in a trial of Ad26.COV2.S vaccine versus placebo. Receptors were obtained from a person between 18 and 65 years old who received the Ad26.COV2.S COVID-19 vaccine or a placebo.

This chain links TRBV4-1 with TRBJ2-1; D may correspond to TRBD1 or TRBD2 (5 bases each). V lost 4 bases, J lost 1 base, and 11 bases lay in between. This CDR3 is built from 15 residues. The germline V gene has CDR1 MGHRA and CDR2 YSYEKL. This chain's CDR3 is CASSPTRGSYNEQFF. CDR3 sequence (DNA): TGCGCCAGCAGCCCCACTAGGGGATCCTACAATGAGCAGTTCTTC.

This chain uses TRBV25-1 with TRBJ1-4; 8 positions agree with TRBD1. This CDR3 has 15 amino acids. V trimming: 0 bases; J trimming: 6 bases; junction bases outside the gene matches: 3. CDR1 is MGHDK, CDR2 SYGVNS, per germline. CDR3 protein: CASSEYRGQYEKLFF. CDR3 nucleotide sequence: TGTGCCAGCAGTGAATACAGGGGGCAGTATGAAAAACTGTTTTTT.

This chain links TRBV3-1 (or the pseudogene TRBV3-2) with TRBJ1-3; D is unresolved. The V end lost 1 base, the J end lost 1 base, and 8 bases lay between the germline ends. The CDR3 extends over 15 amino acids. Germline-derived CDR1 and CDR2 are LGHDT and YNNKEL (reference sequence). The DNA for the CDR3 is TGTGCCAGCAGCCAAGGCGGAGCTTCTGGAAACACCATATATTTT. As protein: CASSQGGASGNTIYF.

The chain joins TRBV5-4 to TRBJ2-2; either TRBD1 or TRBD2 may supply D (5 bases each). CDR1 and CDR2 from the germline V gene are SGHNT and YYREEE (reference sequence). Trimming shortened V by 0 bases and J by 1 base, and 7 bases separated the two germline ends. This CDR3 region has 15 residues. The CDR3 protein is CASSLAGRNTGELFF. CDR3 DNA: TGTGCCAGCAGCTTGGCGGGACGGAACACCGGGGAGCTGTTTTTT.

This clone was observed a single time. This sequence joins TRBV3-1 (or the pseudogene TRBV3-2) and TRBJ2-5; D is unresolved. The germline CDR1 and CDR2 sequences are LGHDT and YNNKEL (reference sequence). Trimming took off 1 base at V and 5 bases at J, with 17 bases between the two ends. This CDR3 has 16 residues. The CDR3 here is CASSQGSWGARETQYF. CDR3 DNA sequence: TGTGCCAGCAGCCAAGGTTCGTGGGGTGCCCGGGAGACCCAGTACTTC.

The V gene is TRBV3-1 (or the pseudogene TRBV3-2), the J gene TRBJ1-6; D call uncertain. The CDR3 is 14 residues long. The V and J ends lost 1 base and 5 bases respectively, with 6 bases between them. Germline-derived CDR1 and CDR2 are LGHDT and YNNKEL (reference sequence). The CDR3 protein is CASSQALNNSPLHF. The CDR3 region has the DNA TGTGCCAGCAGCCAAGCTCTTAATAATTCACCCCTCCACTTT.

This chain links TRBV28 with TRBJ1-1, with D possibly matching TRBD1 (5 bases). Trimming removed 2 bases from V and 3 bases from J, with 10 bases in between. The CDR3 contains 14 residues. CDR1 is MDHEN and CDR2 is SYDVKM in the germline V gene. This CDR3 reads CASSLVSRDTEAFF. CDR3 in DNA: TGTGCCAGCAGTTTAGTTAGCAGGGACACTGAAGCTTTCTTT.

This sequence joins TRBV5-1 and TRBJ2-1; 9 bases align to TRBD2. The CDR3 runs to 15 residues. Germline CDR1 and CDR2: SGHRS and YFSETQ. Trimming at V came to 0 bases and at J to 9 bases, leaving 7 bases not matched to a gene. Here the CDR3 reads CASSLVTSGAGEQFF. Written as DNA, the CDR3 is TGCGCCAGCAGCTTGGTGACTAGCGGTGCCGGTGAGCAGTTCTTC.

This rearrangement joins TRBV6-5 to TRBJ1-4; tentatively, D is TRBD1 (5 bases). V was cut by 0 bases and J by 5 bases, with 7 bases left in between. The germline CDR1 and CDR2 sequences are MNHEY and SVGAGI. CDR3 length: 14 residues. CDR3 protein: CASSYSWTNEKLFF. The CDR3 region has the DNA TGTGCCAGCAGTTACTCGTGGACAAATGAAAAACTGTTTTTT.

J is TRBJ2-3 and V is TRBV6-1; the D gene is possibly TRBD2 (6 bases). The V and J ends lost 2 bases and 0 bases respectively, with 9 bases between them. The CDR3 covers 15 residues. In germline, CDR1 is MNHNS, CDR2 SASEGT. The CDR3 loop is CASSELEGSTDTQYF. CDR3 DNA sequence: TGTGCCAGCAGTGAATTGGAGGGTAGCACAGATACGCAGTATTTT.

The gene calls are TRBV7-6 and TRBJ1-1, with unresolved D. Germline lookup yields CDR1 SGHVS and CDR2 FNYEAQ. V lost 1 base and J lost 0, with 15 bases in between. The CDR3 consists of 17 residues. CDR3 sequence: CASSLVIGLSMNTEAFF. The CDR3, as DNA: TGTGCCAGCAGCTTAGTTATAGGCCTCTCCATGAACACTGAAGCTTTCTTT.

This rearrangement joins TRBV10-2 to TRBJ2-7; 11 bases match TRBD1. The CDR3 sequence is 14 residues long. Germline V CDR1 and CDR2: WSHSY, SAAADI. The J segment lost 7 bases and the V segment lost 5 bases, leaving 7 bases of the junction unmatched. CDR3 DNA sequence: TGCGCCAGCAGTCCCGGGACAGGGGGTCGAGAGCAGTACTTC. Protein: CASSPGTGGREQYF.

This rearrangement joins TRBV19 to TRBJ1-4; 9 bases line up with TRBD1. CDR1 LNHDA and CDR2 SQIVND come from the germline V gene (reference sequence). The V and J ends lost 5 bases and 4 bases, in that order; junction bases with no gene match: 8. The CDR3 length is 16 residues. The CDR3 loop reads CASSGGTGRRNEKLFF. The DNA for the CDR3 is TGTGCCAGTAGTGGAGGGACAGGGAGGCGTAATGAAAAACTGTTTTTT.

The CDR3 loop reads CASRGTENEQFF. The CDR3 bases are TGTGCCAGCAGAGGGACCGAAAATGAGCAGTTCTTC. The J gene is TRBJ2-1, the V gene TRBV12-3 or TRBV12-4; the D call may be TRBD1 or TRBD2 (5 bases each). The CDR3 runs to 12 residues. The V end was cut by 6 bases, the J end by 7 bases, with 10 bases between.

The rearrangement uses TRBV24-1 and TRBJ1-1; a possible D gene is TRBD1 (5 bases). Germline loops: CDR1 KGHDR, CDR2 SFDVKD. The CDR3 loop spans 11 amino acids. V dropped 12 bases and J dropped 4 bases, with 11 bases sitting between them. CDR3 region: CASGQGTEAFF. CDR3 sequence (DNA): TGTGCCTCCGGTCAGGGCACTGAAGCTTTCTTT.

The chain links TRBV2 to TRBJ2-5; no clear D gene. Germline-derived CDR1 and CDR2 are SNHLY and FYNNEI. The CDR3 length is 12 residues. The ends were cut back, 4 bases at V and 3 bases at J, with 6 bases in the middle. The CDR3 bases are TGTGCCAGCAGTGGGTACGAAGAGACCCAGTACTTC. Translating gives CASSGYEETQYF.

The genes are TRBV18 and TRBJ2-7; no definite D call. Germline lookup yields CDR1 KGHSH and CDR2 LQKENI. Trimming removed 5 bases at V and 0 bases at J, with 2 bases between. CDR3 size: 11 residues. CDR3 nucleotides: TGTGCCAGCTCAGGCTCCTACGAGCAGTACTTC. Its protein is CASSGSYEQYF.

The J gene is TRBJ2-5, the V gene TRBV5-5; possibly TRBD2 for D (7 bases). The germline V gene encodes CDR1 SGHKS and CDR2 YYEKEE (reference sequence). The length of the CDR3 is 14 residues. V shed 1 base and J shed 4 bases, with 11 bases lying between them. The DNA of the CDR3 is TGTGCCAGCAGCTTGACAGGGAGGGCAGAGACCCAGTACTTC. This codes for CASSLTGRAETQYF.

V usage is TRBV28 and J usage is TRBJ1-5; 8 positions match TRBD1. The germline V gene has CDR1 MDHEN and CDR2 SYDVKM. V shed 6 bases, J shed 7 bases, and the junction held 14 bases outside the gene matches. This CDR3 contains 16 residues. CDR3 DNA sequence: TGTGCCAGCAGCCCTGATTACACAGGGGGACGGCAGCCCCAGCATTTT. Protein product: CASSPDYTGGRQPQHF.

The CDR3 is CATSPEGQGKNEQFF. In DNA, the CDR3 is TGTGCCACCAGCCCCGAAGGGCAGGGGAAGAATGAGCAGTTCTTC. The chain couples TRBV24-1 to TRBJ2-1, with D tentatively TRBD1 (6 bases). Trimming removed 7 bases at V and 7 bases at J, with 19 bases between. The length of the CDR3 is 15 residues. The germline gives CDR1 KGHDR, CDR2 SFDVKD.

CDR3 in DNA: TGTGCCAGCAGCCCGACTGGGCCAGGGGACTACGAGCAGTACTTC. Protein: CASSPTGPGDYEQYF. The chain recombines TRBV13 with TRBJ2-7; maybe TRBD1 (6 bases). Germline V gives CDR1 PRHDT, CDR2 FYEKMQ (reference sequence). The CDR3 covers 15 residues. V gave up 5 bases and J gave up 3 bases, with 17 bases separating them. Complete variable domain (other parts from reference TRBV13 and TRBJ2-7): AAGVIQSPRHLIKEKRETATLKCYPIPRHDTVYWYQQGPGQDPQFLISFYEKMQSDKGSIPDRFSAQQFSDYHSELNMSSLELGDSALYFCASSPTGPGDYEQYFGPGTRLTVT.